One TCR beta chain is described in this entry. Which antigen it targets is not known. The library came from 5' RACE. For each TCR library, around 3,500 ng of total RNA was used. For each sample, cDNA synthesis with SMARTScribe reverse transcriptase was split into eight separate reactions. During cDNA synthesis, template switching was used to introduce unique molecular identifiers that contained a 6-nucleotide sample barcode. TCRalpha and TCRbeta cDNA was amplified in two nested PCRs of 16 and 9 cycles, and bead purification was carried out after each PCR. Before amplification, the cDNA was both treated with uracil DNA-glycosylase and purified with the QIAquick PCR purification kit. The second PCR was the step at which Illumina TruSeq-compatible adapters and sample-specific barcodes were added. TapeStation and Qubit were used to check library quality and concentration, and 5 ng of each library was pooled. Sequencing of pooled libraries was carried out on an Illumina HiSeq2500 single-index Rapid Run using 2 x 100 bp reads and custom sequencing primers. The published analysis was carried out like this. MiGEC version 1.2.6 was used for UMI-based consensus assembly to correct PCR and sequencing errors. MiXCR version 2.1.1 was used to carry out V(D)J alignment, clonotype assembly and CDR3 extraction. Gene usage, clonotype sharing and MAIT/NKT TCR abundance were normalised by analysing the top 1000, 10 000 and 20 000 clonotypes per sample. After downsampling to 27 000 UMIs, diversity was calculated as the inverse Simpson index using the vegan R package. Paired Mann-Whitney U tests were applied to discordant twin pairs, and Benjamini-Hochberg correction was used for multiple testing. With the reads reprocessed by TCRdb, a single entry stands for each CDR3 protein sequence and no DNA is reported. These V and J calls derive from TCRdb rather than the authors' analysis. Per the sample table, the count is more than 100,000 distinct CDR3 sequences. The ten largest clones add up to 1.9% of the sample.

This sample is drawn from a study of monozygotic twins with inflammatory bowel disease (dated by TCRdb to between 2018 and 2020). Study-level background: In total, roughly 28 monozygotic twin pairs made up the full study: 19 Danish pairs, all IBD-discordant, plus nine German pairs, of which four were IBD-concordant and five were IBD-discordant. Each individual had, on average, about 151 000 unique TCRalpha sequences and 181 000 unique TCRbeta sequences available for analysis. Disease-associated traits were sought mainly through comparisons between IBD patients and their genetically identical healthy co-twins within discordant pairs.

The cysteine opens and the phenylalanine closes a CDR3 of 13 amino acids. There is no recorded DNA. CDR1 SGHTA and CDR2 FQGTGA are derived from the germline V gene. Broader findings and caveats from the paper: Concordant and discordant twins showed no difference in repertoire similarity, possibly because of limited statistical power. No single strong signal or clonotype linked to IBD turned up in the results, so the idea that one exists was not supported. IBD patients shared fewer clonotypes with other individuals than healthy twins did, most markedly in patients showing signs of disease activity. IBD patients had lower TCRbeta repertoire diversity, measured by the inverse Simpson index, than their healthy co-twins. Because patients were on differing immunosuppressive treatments, the repertoires may have picked up extra background noise and inter-individual variability. Different T cell subtypes could not be distinguished in the analysis.

From each donor, an approximately 2.3 ml peripheral blood sample was drawn into PAXgene tubes and stored at -80 degrees C. Total RNA was isolated from whole blood with the PAXgene blood miRNA kit on an automated QIAcube, without T cell sorting. Deep TCRalpha and TCRbeta repertoire profiling with unique molecular barcoding was performed on peripheral blood of monozygotic twin pairs concordant or discordant for inflammatory bowel disease. Smoking habits were recorded for all twin pairs, and individuals were classified as current, former or never smokers. The receptor chain draws on TRBV7-3 and TRBJ1-5. The sample comprised blood. This TCR was recovered from a human donor with ulcerative colitis or Crohn's disease, or a healthy co-twin of an affected twin (not recorded which). The CDR3 reads as follows: CASSLTPSQPQHF.